This T cell receptor beta chain emerged from a study of cytomegalovirus exposure and HLA in healthy donors. Study-level points and caveats: Cytomegalovirus status was reportedly diagnosed by the classifier with high specificity and sensitivity. Presence/absence analysis assumed near-uniform sequencing depth across donors.

Germline assignment: CDR1 MGHRA and CDR2 YSYEKL. With 4 bases removed from V and 6 bases from J, the gap between germline ends came to 18 bases. This CDR3 contains 15 residues. This PCR relied on a set of 60 Vbeta primers and 13 Jbeta primers. Clones were sequenced by immunoSEQ multiplex PCR, and TCRdb holds only the in-frame ones, with some missing. The record lists 200,000 to 250,000 clones, of which the ten most abundant hold around 0.95%. Comments on this clone: The antigen remains unidentified.

Healthy bone marrow donors supplied every sample. The clonotype originates from a woman in her thirties in good health and CMV-seropositive. The sequencing sample was made of PBMCs. This chain joins TRBV4-1 and TRBJ1-1; the D is unclear. CDR3 sequence reads: CASSPQLHDLAEAFF. CDR3 DNA: TGCGCCAGCAGCCCTCAACTTCATGATCTGGCTGAAGCTTTCTTT.